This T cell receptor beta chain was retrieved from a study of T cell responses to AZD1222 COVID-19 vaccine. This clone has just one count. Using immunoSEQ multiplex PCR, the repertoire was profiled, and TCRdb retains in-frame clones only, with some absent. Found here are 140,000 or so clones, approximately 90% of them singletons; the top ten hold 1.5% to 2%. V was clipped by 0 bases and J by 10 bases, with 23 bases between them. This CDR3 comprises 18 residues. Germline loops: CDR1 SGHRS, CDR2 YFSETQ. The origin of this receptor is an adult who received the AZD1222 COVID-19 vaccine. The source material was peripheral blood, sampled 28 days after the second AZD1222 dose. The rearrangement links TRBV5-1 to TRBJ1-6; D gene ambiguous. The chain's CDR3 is CASSLGPREPYGESPLHF. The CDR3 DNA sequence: TGCGCCAGCAGCTTGGGACCGAGAGAGCCCTACGGGGAGTCACCCCTCCACTTT.